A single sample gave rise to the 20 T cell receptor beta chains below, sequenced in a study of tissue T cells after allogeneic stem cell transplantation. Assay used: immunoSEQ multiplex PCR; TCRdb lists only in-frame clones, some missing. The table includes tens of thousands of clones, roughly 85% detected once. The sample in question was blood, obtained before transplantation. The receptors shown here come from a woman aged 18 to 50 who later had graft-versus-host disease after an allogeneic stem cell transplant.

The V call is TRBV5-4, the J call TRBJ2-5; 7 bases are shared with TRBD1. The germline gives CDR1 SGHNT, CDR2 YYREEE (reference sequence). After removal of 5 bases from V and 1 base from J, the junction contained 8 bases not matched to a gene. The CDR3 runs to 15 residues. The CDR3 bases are TGTGCCAGCAGTTCAGACAGGGAGTTCCAAGAGACCCAGTACTTC. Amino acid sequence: CASSSDREFQETQYF.

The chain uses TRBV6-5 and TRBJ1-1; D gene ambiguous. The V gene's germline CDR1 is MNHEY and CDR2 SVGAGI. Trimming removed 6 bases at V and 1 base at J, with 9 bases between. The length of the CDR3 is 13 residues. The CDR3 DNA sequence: TGTGCCAGCAGCCTGGTGAGGAACACTGAAGCTTTCTTT. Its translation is CASSLVRNTEAFF.

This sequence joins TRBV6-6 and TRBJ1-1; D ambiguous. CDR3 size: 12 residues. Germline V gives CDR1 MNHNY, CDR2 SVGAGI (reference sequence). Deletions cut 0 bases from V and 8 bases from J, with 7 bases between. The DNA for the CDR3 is TGTGCCAGCAGTTACTCTCTAGGGGAAGCTTTCTTT. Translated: CASSYSLGEAFF.

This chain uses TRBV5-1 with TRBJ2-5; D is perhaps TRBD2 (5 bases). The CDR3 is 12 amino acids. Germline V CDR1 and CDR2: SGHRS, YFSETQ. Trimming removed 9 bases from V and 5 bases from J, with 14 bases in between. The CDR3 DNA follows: TGCGCCACCGCGGAGGATGGGGAGACCCAGTACTTC. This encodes CATAEDGETQYF.

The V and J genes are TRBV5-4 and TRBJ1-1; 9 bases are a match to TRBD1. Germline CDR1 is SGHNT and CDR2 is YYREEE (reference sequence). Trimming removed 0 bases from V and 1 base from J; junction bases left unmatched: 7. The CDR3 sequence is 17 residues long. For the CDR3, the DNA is TGTGCCAGCAGCTTGGGGGGACAGGGCGCGTGGAACACTGAAGCTTTCTTT. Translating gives CASSLGGQGAWNTEAFF.

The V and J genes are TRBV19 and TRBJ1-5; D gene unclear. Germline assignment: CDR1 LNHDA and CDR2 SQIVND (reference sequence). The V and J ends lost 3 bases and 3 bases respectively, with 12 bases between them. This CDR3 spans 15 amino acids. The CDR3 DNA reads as TGTGCCAGTAGTATGGCCGATTCCCTCAATCAGCCCCAGCATTTT. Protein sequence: CASSMADSLNQPQHF.

CDR3 nucleotide sequence: TGTGCCAGCAGCTTGAGGGGAGTTGACGCCGGGGAGCTGTTTTTT. Its translation is CASSLRGVDAGELFF. This chain uses TRBV5-6 with TRBJ2-2; D may correspond to TRBD1 or TRBD2 (5 bases each). CDR3 size: 15 residues. V was cut by 1 base and J by 6 bases, with 13 bases left in between. Germline V gene data show CDR1 as SGHDT and CDR2 as YYEEEE.

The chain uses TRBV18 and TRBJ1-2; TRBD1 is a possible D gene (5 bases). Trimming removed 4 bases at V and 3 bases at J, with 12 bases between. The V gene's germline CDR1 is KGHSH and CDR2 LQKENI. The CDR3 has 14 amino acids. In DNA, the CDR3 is TGTGCCAGCTCACTCCACCCGGGACACTATGGCTACACCTTC. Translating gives CASSLHPGHYGYTF.

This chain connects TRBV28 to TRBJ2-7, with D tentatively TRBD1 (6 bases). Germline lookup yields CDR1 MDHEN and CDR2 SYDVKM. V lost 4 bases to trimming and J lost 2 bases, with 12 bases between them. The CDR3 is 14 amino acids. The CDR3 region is CASSSGQLTYEQYF. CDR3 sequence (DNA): TGTGCCAGCAGTTCAGGACAGCTTACCTACGAGCAGTACTTC.

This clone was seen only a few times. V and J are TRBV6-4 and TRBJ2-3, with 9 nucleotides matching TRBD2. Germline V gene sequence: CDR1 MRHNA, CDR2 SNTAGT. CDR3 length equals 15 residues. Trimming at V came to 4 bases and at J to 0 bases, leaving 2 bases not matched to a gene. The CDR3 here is CASSVTSGSTDTQYF. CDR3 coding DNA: TGTGCCAGCAGTGTAACTAGCGGGAGCACAGATACGCAGTATTTT.

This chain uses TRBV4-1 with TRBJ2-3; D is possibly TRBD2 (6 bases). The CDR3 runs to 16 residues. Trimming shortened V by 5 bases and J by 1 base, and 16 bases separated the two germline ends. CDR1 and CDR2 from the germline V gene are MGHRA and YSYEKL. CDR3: CASSTILASGTDTQYF. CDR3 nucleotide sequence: TGCGCCAGCAGCACAATACTAGCTTCGGGCACAGATACGCAGTATTTT.

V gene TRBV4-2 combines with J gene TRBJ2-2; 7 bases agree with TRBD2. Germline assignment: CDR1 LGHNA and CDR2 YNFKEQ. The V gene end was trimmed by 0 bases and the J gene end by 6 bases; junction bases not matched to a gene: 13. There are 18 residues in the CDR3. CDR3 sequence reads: CASSQDGSGARRAGELFF. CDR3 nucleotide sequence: TGTGCCAGCAGCCAAGATGGAAGCGGGGCGAGACGGGCCGGGGAGCTGTTTTTT.

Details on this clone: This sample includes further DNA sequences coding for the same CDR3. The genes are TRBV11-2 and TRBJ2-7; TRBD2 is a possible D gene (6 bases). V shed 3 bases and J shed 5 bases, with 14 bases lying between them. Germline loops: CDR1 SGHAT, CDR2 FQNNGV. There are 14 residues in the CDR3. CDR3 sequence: CASSLAPGGNEQYF. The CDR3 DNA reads TGTGCCAGCAGCTTGGCACCTGGAGGGAACGAGCAGTACTTC.

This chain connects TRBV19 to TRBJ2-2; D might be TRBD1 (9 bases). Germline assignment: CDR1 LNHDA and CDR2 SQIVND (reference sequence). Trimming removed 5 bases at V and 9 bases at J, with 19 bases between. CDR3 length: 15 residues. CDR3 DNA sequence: TGTGCCAGTAGTTCGGGGGGGACAGGGCGCAGGGAGCTGTTTTTT. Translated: CASSSGGTGRRELFF.

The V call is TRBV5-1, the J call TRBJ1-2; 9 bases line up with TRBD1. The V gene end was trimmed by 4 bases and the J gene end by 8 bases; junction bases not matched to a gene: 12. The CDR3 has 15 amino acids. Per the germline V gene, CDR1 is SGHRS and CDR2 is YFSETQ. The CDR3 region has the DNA TGCGCCAGCAGCACCCAGACAGGGGGTGGGGAAGGCTACACCTTC. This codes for CASSTQTGGGEGYTF. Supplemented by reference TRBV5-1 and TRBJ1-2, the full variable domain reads KAGVTQTPRYLIKTRGQQVTLSCSPISGHRSVSWYQQTPGQGLQFLFEYFSETQRNKGNFPGRFSGRQFSNSRSEMNVSTLELGDSALYLCASSTQTGGGEGYTFGSGTRLTVV.

CDR3 region: CASSFQPRAEAFF. The DNA of the CDR3 is TGTGCCAGCAGTTTCCAGCCCCGGGCTGAAGCTTTCTTT. The chain has TRBV6-5 and TRBJ1-1; D gene uncertain. The CDR3 is made up of 13 amino acids. The V gene lost 4 bases and the J gene lost 6 bases, with 12 bases spanning the gap. Germline CDR1 reads MNHEY; CDR2 reads SVGAGI.

CDR3 bases: TGTGCCAGTAGTATCAGTGCCTTCTACGAGCAGTACTTC. This codes for CASSISAFYEQYF. The V call is TRBV19, the J call TRBJ2-7; D unresolved. V dropped 3 bases and J dropped 3 bases, with 9 bases sitting between them. The CDR3 is made up of 13 amino acids. Germline CDR1 and CDR2: LNHDA and SQIVND (reference sequence).

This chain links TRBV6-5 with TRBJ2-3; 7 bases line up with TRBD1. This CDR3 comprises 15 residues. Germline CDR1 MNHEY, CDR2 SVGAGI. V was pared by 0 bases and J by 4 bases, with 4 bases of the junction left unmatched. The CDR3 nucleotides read TGTGCCAGCAGTTACTCTACGACAGGGCCAGATACGCAGTATTTT. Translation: CASSYSTTGPDTQYF.

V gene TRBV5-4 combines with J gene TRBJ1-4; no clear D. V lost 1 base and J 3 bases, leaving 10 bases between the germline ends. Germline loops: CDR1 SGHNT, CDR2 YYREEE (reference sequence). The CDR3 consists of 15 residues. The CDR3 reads CASSLSTDPNEKLFF. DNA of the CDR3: TGTGCCAGCAGCTTGTCGACGGATCCTAATGAAAAACTGTTTTTT.

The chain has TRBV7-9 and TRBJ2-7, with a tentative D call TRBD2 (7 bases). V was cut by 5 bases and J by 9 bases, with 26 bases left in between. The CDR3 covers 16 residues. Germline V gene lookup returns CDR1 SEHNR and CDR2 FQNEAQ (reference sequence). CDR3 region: CASSPIGGGGLLGQYF. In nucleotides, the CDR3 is TGTGCCAGCAGCCCCATTGGAGGGGGGGGTTTGTTGGGGCAGTACTTC. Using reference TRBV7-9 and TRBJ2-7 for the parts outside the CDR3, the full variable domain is DTGVSQNPRHKITKRGQNVTFRCDPISEHNRLYWYRQTLGQGPEFLTYFQNEAQLEKSRLLSDRFSAERPKGSFSTLEIQRTEQGDSAMYLCASSPIGGGGLLGQYFGPGTRLTVT.